A selection of T cell receptor beta chains follows, all from one sample in a study of T-cell reconstitution after alpha-beta-depleted transplantation in children. TCRdb itself ran the PCR reads through MiXCR, one entry per CDR3 protein. In the table there are around 960,000 distinct CDR3 sequences, about 29% of which are singletons. This sample comprised PBMCs, mostly from graft donor cells, obtained 360 days after TCRalphabeta/CD19-depleted stem cell transplant. The receptors derive from a boy younger than two who had a stem cell transplant for SCID, so the T cells may come from the graft donor. CDR3s include the opening cysteine and the closing phenylalanine or tryptophan. D genes are given only for firm matches. Rows give clone size only sometimes, using once, few, many, or a class for an expanded clone.

v_gene,abundance,len,j_gene,d_gene,CDR3nt,CDR3aa
TRBV5-1,few,14,TRBJ1-1,TRBD1,TGCGCCAGCAGCGGGACAGGGATCGAGACTGAAGCTTTCTTT,CASSGTGIETEAFF
TRBV7-2,.,13,TRBJ2-7,.,TGTGCCAGCAGCTTAGTCCCGGGTTACGAGCAGTACTTC,CASSLVPGYEQYF
TRBV5-1,.,13,TRBJ1-2,.,TGCGCCAGCAGCGCAACTTCGGACTATGGCTACACCTTC,CASSATSDYGYTF
TRBV20-1,.,12,TRBJ2-1,.,TGCAGTGCACCGAGCGGGTCGAATGAGCAGTTCTTC,CSAPSGSNEQFF
TRBV3-1,few,13,TRBJ2-1,.,TGTGCCAGCAGCCAAGTACCTTACAATGAGCAGTTCTTC,CASSQVPYNEQFF
TRBV12-3/TRBV12-4,few,15,TRBJ2-1,TRBD2,TGTGCCAGCAGTTTATCGAGCGGGGGGCCCAATGAGCAGTTCTTC,CASSLSSGGPNEQFF
TRBV20-1,many,13,TRBJ1-1,.,TGCAGTACTCGAAGGACCAGAAACACTGAAGCTTTCTTT,CSTRRTRNTEAFF
TRBV20-1,few,10,TRBJ2-7,TRBD2,TGCAGTGCTAGTCGGGGGGGCTTGTACTTC,CSASRGGLYF
TRBV10-1,.,14,TRBJ2-5,TRBD1,TGCGCCAGCAGCCCCGACAGGGGGCACGGGACCCAGTACTTC,CASSPDRGHGTQYF
TRBV12-3/TRBV12-4,.,16,TRBJ2-2,.,TGTGCCAGCAGCCCCTATGGGGGGAGAGGAACCGGGGAGCTGTTTTTT,CASSPYGGRGTGELFF
TRBV28,.,15,TRBJ1-5,.,TGTGCCAGCAGCCGTATCAGGGTGGGCAATCAGCCCCAGCATTTT,CASSRIRVGNQPQHF
TRBV20-1,few,12,TRBJ2-3,.,TGCAGTGCTCGGACTGTCACAGATACGCAGTATTTT,CSARTVTDTQYF
TRBV2,.,14,TRBJ2-4,.,TGTGCCAGCATGACCCGACAGACCTCAGGCATTCAGTACTTC,CASMTRQTSGIQYF
TRBV7-8,few,17,TRBJ1-5,TRBD1,TGTGCCAGCAGCTCCAGGACAGGGAAAGGCCTCAATCAGCCCCAGCATTTT,CASSSRTGKGLNQPQHF
TRBV29-1,.,13,TRBJ2-7,.,TGCAGCGTACTACCGAGAAAAGCACAGGAGCAGTACTTC,CSVLPRKAQEQYF
TRBV12-3/TRBV12-4,.,13,TRBJ1-3,.,TGTGCCAGCGGGATTCTGTCTGGAAACACCATATATTTT,CASGILSGNTIYF
TRBV27,.,14,TRBJ1-4,.,TGTGCCAGCAGTTTGGGCGAGCAGGGTGAAAAACTGTTTTTT,CASSLGEQGEKLFF
TRBV29-1,many,18,TRBJ2-1,TRBD2,TGCAGCGTTTGGGGAAGGACTAGCGGGGGTAACTCCTACAATGAGCAGTTCTTC,CSVWGRTSGGNSYNEQFF
TRBV4-3,.,20,TRBJ2-3,.,TGCGCCAGCAGCCAAGAGGCGTCTAGCGTTCCCCAAAGCTCCAGGGATACGCAGTATTTT,CASSQEASSVPQSSRDTQYF
TRBV12-3/TRBV12-4,.,14,TRBJ1-5,.,TGTGCCAGCAGTTTATACAGGGTGGGTCAGCCCCAGCATTTT,CASSLYRVGQPQHF
TRBV4-2,many,17,TRBJ1-1,TRBD1,TGTGCCAGCAGCCCCGACAGGGGTGGGCGCGGAGACACTGAAGCTTTCTTT,CASSPDRGGRGDTEAFF
TRBV29-1,.,16,TRBJ2-1,TRBD1,TGCAGCGTTGAAGATCGGAGGACAGGGGTGGGATGGGAGCAGTTCTTC,CSVEDRRTGVGWEQFF
TRBV5-6,few,16,TRBJ1-6,.,TGTGCCAGCAGCTCCCTGAGACTAGAAGGAGATTCACCCCTCCACTTT,CASSSLRLEGDSPLHF
TRBV4-3,few,15,TRBJ2-7,TRBD2,TGCGCCAGCAGCCAAGGGAGGACTAGCGGCTACGAGCAGTACTTC,CASSQGRTSGYEQYF
TRBV6-5,.,15,TRBJ2-1,TRBD1,TGTGCCAGCAGTTACTCGGGACAGGGCAGTACTGAGCAGTTCTTC,CASSYSGQGSTEQFF
TRBV5-1,once,21,TRBJ2-2,.,TGCGCCAGCAGCTTGGAGTTTATCCCGATCCGGGGTCCGGGTTACGCCGGGGAGCTGTTTTTT,CASSLEFIPIRGPGYAGELFF
TRBV5-1,.,14,TRBJ1-1,.,TGCGCCAGCAGCTTGGTGGGGGCTCGGGTGGGAGCTTTCTTT,CASSLVGARVGAFF
TRBV5-1,.,14,TRBJ2-7,.,TGCGCCAGCAGCGCGGGACAGAGCTCCTACGAGCAGTACTTC,CASSAGQSSYEQYF